The clone carrying this TCR beta chain was seen ten or more times. Its antigen is still unknown. Generation of TCR beta libraries employed quantitative 5'-RACE incorporating molecular barcodes. A single record per CDR3 protein comes from TCRdb applying MiXCR to the 5' RACE reads. Of about 190,000 distinct CDR3 sequences in the sample, around 13% are singletons; the top ten hold approximately 11%. This sample is part of a study of CD8 T cells in ankylosing spondylitis. Study outcomes and limitations: Some motif variants were previously reported in reactive arthritis synovial fluid and blood.

The material sequenced was blood, either unsorted or a sorted T cell fraction (not recorded which). The sequence derives from a female donor with ankylosing spondylitis or in good health (not recorded which).

CDR3 nucleotide sequence: TGTGCCAGTAGTACGAGGAACGGAAACACCATATATTTT. This translates into CASSTRNGNTIYF. This chain links TRBV19 with TRBJ1-3; D unresolved. Germline loops: CDR1 LNHDA, CDR2 SQIVND (reference sequence). Trimming removed 4 bases at V and 4 bases at J, with 8 bases between. The CDR3 runs to 13 residues.